The 5 T cell receptor beta chains below come from one sample, sequenced in a study of identical twins. TCRdb reprocessed the 5' RACE reads via MiXCR and lists one record per CDR3 protein. This table has hundreds of thousands of distinct CDR3 sequences, 15% to 20% appearing once. This sample was shared with a second study, whose subject was T cells expressing NK-cell markers.

Sequencing was performed on PBMCs. The origin of the receptors is a woman under 30 in good health.

This clonotype was counted between two and nine times. The chain is built from TRBV5-5 and TRBJ1-1; 9 nucleotides line up with TRBD1. After removal of 0 bases from V and 3 bases from J, the junction contained 9 bases not matched to a gene. The V gene's germline CDR1 is SGHKS and CDR2 YYEKEE (reference sequence). The CDR3 runs to 17 residues. The CDR3 sequence: CASSLGTGEASYTEAFF. CDR3 nucleotides: TGTGCCAGCAGCTTGGGGACAGGGGAGGCGTCGTACACTGAAGCTTTCTTT.

This clonotype has a handful of counts. This chain links TRBV5-1 with TRBJ2-7, with 9 bases that match TRBD1. The CDR3 contains 14 residues. Germline CDR1 and CDR2: SGHRS and YFSETQ. J was trimmed by 6 bases and V by 4 bases; bases with no gene match: 8. The CDR3 protein is CASSRIDRGGEQYF. DNA of the CDR3: TGCGCCAGCAGCAGAATTGACAGGGGGGGCGAGCAGTACTTC.

The chain links TRBV5-1 to TRBJ1-1; D is ambiguous. Trimming pared 0 bases from V and 11 bases from J, leaving 17 bases between. The germline V gene has CDR1 SGHRS and CDR2 YFSETQ. This CDR3 contains 14 residues. The CDR3 reads CASSLGLGRSGAFF. Written as DNA, the CDR3 is TGCGCCAGCAGCTTGGGGTTAGGTCGGTCGGGCGCTTTCTTT. The complete variable domain, with remaining parts taken from reference TRBV5-1 and TRBJ1-1, reads KAGVTQTPRYLIKTRGQQVTLSCSPISGHRSVSWYQQTPGQGLQFLFEYFSETQRNKGNFPGRFSGRQFSNSRSEMNVSTLELGDSALYLCASSLGLGRSGAFFGQGTRLTVV.

The chain joins TRBV20-1 to TRBJ2-1, with D possibly matching TRBD1 (6 bases). Per the germline V gene, CDR1 is DFQATT and CDR2 is SNEGSKA (reference sequence). The CDR3 is 14 amino acids. Trimming removed 3 bases at V and 4 bases at J, with 13 bases between. This CDR3 reads CSASFRRGYNEQFF. CDR3 in DNA: TGCAGTGCTAGCTTCCGCAGGGGATACAATGAGCAGTTCTTC.

The chain recombines TRBV19 with TRBJ2-1; either TRBD1 or TRBD2 may supply D (5 bases each). Trimming stripped 6 bases from V and 8 bases from J, with 17 bases between. Germline CDR1 reads LNHDA; CDR2 reads SQIVND (reference sequence). This CDR3 has 14 residues. CDR3 coding DNA: TGTGCCAGTAGCCGGGACGGTCTGACCGATGAGCAGTTCTTC. Translation gives CASSRDGLTDEQFF.